This T cell receptor (beta chain) was sequenced during a study of a mutant IDH1 vaccine in newly diagnosed glioma. As for the study in general: Most patients had radiochemotherapy with temozolomide before enrollment; others had one alone. Overall study findings and caveats: There were vaccine-induced immune responses in approximately 95% of the patients.

In regard to this clone: Its target is not known.

Time point denoted: baseline, week 1 (first vaccination visit). Indicated treatment: pre-vaccination baseline after standard-of-care therapy. Each astrocytoma in the donors was new, WHO grade 3 or 4, IDH1-mutant and ATRX-lost. V dropped 5 bases and J dropped 3 bases, with 13 bases sitting between them. CDR1 and CDR2 from the germline V gene are SGHRS and YFSETQ. This CDR3 is built from 14 residues. TCRdb's table, derived via immunoSEQ multiplex PCR, lists solely in-frame clones and lacks some. The repertoire consists of under 25,000 clones, with 85% to 95% occurring once and the leading ten covering around 1.2%.

V gene TRBV5-1 combines with J gene TRBJ2-3; no clear D gene. The input for sequencing was PBMCs, taken from a glioma patient treated with radiotherapy, temozolomide or both. This sequence originates from a man in his forties with glioma. Here the CDR3 reads CASSFHPPTDTQYF. CDR3 nucleotides: TGCGCCAGCAGTTTCCATCCTCCGACAGATACGCAGTATTTT.